This T cell receptor beta chain is drawn from a study of CD4 T cells in relation to SARS-CoV-2 and coronaviruses. Study summary: Negative control cultures got HIV-1 Nef peptides or no peptide.

Assay used: immunoSEQ multiplex PCR; TCRdb lists only in-frame clones, some missing. Among 17,000 or so clones listed, approximately 80% were seen once. Points on this clone: Its antigen is unknown.

CD4+ T cells from unexposed donors were obtained before the COVID-19 pandemic (2011-2018). After about 10 days of culture, CD4+ T cells were isolated. The CDR3 has 17 amino acids. CDR1 SGHRS and CDR2 YFSETQ come from the germline V gene. Trimming removed 1 base from V and 0 bases from J, with 16 bases in between. The receptor comes from a human donor in good health. The chain employs TRBV5-1 and TRBJ2-5; possibly TRBD2 for D (5 bases). The specimen sequenced was CD4+ T cells from PBMCs, cultured in vitro. CDR3 nucleotide sequence: TGCGCCAGCAGCTTGCGGGCTAGCCTCAAAGACCAAGAGACCCAGTACTTC. Its translation is CASSLRASLKDQETQYF. The entire variable domain, with the rest obtained from reference TRBV5-1 and TRBJ2-5, is as follows: KAGVTQTPRYLIKTRGQQVTLSCSPISGHRSVSWYQQTPGQGLQFLFEYFSETQRNKGNFPGRFSGRQFSNSRSEMNVSTLELGDSALYLCASSLRASLKDQETQYFGPGTRLLVL.